Included here is one T cell receptor (beta chain) sequence, with context. Its antigen is unknown. The sample is drawn from a study of cytomegalovirus exposure and HLA in healthy donors. Study-level information: In a previous analysis, some 120 million unique TCR beta sequences were found from 150 million to 200 million T cells.

The PCR ran on 60 Vbeta and 13 Jbeta primers. This table comes from immunoSEQ multiplex PCR, and its TCRdb copy is limited to in-frame clones, with some not included. Found here are approximately 150,000 clones, roughly 79% of them singletons; the top ten hold roughly 1.3%. The CDR3 covers 13 residues. CDR1 and CDR2 (germline): SEHNR, FQNEAQ (reference sequence). V was trimmed by 7 bases and J by 1 base, leaving 10 bases between them. Study-level results: Many donors carried some public TCRs, although rarity characterized most TCR sequences. Sequences of the TCR beta chain were said to predict the HLA-A and HLA-B alleles of most subjects accurately.

The sample was PBMCs. This TCR was recovered from a man aged 30 to 45 in good health and CMV-seronegative. The gene calls are TRBV7-9 and TRBJ1-2; D ambiguous. The CDR3 nucleotides are TGTGCCAGCATCATTACAGATAACTATGGCTACACCTTC. This translates into CASIITDNYGYTF.